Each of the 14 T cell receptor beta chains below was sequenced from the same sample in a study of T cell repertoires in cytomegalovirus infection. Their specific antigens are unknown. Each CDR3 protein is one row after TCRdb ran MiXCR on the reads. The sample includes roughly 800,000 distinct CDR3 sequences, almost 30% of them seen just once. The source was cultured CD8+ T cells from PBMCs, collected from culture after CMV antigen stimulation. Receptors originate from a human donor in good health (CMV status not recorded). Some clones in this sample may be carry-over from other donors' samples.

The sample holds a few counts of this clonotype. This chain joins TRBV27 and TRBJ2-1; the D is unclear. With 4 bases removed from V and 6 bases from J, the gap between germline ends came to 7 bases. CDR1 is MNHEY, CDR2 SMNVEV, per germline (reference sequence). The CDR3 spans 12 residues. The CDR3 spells CASSSQSNEQFF. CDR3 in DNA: TGTGCCAGCAGTTCCCAGTCCAATGAGCAGTTCTTC.

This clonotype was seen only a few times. The DNA for the CDR3 is TGTGCCAGCAGTGAAGACTCTGCGTATAGCAATCAGCCCCAGCATTTT. Protein product: CASSEDSAYSNQPQHF. The V call is TRBV2, the J call TRBJ1-5; no definite D call. CDR1 and CDR2 (germline): SNHLY, FYNNEI. V lost 1 base to trimming and J lost 0 bases, with 10 bases between them. CDR3 length: 16 amino acids.

CDR3 amino acids: CASSYPRQGDMNTEAFF. CDR3 nucleotides: TGTGCCAGCAGTTACCCTCGGCAGGGGGATATGAACACTGAAGCTTTCTTT. The chain carries TRBV6-6 and TRBJ1-1, with 7 bases matching TRBD1. The CDR3 has 17 residues. V lost 2 bases to trimming and J lost 0 bases; unmatched junction nucleotides: 9. Germline loops: CDR1 MNHNY, CDR2 SVGAGI (reference sequence).

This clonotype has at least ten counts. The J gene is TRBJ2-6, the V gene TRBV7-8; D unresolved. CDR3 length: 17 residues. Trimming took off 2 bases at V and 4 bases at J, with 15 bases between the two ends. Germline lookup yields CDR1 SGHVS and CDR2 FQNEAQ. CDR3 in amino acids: CASSLSFGDPGANVLTF. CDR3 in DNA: TGTGCCAGCAGCTTATCCTTTGGGGATCCGGGGGCCAACGTCCTGACTTTC.

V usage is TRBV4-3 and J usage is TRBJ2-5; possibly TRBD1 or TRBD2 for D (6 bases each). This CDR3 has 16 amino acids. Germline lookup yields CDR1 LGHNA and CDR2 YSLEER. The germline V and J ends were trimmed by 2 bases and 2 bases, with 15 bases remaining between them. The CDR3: CASSQRRPGAQETQYF. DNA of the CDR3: TGCGCCAGCAGCCAACGGCGACCGGGGGCGCAAGAGACCCAGTACTTC.

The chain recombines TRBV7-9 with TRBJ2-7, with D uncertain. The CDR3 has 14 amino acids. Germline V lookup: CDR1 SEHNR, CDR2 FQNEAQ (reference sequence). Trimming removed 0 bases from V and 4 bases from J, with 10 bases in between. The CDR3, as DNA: TGTGCCAGCAGCTTAGCCGGAAGTGTTTACGAGCAGTACTTC. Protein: CASSLAGSVYEQYF.

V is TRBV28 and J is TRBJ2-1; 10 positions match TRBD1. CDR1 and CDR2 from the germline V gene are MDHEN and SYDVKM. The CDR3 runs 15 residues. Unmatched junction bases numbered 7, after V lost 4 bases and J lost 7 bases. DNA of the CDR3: TGTGCCAGCAGTTCGCCGGGACAGGGGAAAAATGAGCAGTTCTTC. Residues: CASSSPGQGKNEQFF.

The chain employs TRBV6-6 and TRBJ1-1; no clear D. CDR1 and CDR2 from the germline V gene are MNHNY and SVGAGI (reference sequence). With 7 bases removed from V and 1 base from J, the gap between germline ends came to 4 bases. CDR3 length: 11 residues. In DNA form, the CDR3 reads TGTGCCAGCACAGGGAACACTGAAGCTTTCTTT. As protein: CASTGNTEAFF.

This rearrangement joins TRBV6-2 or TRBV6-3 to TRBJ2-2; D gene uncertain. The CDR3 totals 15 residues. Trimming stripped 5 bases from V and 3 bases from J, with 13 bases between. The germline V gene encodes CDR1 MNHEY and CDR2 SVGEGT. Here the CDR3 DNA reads TGTGCCAGCAGTCACCTACAGTTACACACCGGGGAGCTGTTTTTT. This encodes CASSHLQLHTGELFF.

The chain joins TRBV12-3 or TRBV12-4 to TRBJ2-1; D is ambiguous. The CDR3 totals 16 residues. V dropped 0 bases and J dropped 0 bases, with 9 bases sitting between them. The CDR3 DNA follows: TGTGCCAGCAGTTTAGCAAATCCTAGCTCCTACAATGAGCAGTTCTTC. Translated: CASSLANPSSYNEQFF.

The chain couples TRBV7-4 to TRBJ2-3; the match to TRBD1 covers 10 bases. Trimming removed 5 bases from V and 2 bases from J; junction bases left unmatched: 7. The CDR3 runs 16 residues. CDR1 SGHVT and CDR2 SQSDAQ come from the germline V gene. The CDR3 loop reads CASSPTGTGATDTQYF. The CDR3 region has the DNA TGTGCCAGCAGCCCCACCGGGACAGGGGCCACAGATACGCAGTATTTT. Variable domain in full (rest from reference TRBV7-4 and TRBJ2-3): GAGVSQSPRYKVAKRGRDVALRCDSISGHVTLYWYRQTLGQGSEVLTYSQSDAQRDKSGRPSGRFSAERPERSVSTLKIQRTEQGDSAVYLCASSPTGTGATDTQYFGPGTRLTVL.

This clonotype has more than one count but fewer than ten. CDR3 in amino acids: CAHNRSFWYNEQFF. The CDR3 region has the DNA TGTGCCCACAACCGGTCGTTTTGGTACAATGAGCAGTTCTTC. The rearrangement joins TRBV19 to TRBJ2-1; no firm D call. Germline V gene lookup returns CDR1 LNHDA and CDR2 SQIVND (reference sequence). The V gene lost 11 bases and the J gene lost 4 bases, with 18 bases spanning the gap. This CDR3 is 14 amino acids long.

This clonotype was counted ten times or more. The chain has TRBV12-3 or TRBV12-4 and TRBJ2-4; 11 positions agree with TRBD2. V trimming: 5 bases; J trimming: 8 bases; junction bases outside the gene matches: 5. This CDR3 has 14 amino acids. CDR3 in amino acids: CASSPLAGGDIQYF. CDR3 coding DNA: TGTGCCAGCAGTCCTCTAGCGGGGGGCGACATTCAGTACTTC.

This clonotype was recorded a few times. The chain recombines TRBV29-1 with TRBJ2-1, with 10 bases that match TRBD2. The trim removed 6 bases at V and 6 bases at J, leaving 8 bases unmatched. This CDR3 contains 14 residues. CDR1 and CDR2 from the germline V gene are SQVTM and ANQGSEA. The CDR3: CSVPSGGAFNEQFF. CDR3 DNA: TGCAGCGTACCCAGCGGGGGGGCGTTCAATGAGCAGTTCTTC.